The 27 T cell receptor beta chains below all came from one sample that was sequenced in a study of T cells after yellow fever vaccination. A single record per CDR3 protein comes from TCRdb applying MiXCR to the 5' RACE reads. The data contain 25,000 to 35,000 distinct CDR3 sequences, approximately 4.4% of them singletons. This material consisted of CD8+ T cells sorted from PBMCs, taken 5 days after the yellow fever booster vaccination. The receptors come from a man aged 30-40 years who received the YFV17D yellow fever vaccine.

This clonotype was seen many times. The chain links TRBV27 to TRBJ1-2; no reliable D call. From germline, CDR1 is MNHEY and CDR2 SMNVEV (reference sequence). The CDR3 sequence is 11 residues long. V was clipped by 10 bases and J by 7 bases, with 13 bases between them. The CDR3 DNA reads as TGTGCCACCGGGGAGGCCTTTGGCTACACCTTC. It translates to CATGEAFGYTF.

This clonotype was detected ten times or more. The CDR3 nucleotides read TGTGCCAGCAGCTTAGATATCGGGGCAAACCTTGAGCAGTTCTTC. This gives the protein CASSLDIGANLEQFF. The chain uses TRBV11-2 and TRBJ2-1; D may be TRBD1 or TRBD2 (5 bases each). CDR3 length: 15 amino acids. From germline, CDR1 is SGHAT and CDR2 FQNNGV. The V and J ends lost 0 bases and 9 bases respectively, with 15 bases between them.

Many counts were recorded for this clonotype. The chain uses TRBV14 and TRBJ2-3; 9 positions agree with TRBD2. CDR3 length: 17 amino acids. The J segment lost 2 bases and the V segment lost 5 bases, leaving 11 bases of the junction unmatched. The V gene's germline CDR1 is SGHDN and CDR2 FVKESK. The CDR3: CASSDKIAGEVTDTQYF. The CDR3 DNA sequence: TGTGCCAGCAGCGATAAAATAGCGGGAGAGGTCACAGATACGCAGTATTTT.

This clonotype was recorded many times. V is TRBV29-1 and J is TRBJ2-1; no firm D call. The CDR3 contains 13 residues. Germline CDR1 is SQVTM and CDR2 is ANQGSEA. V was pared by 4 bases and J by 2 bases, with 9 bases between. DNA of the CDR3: TGCAGCGTTGTCCTAGGAGCCTACAATGAGCAGTTCTTC. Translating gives CSVVLGAYNEQFF.

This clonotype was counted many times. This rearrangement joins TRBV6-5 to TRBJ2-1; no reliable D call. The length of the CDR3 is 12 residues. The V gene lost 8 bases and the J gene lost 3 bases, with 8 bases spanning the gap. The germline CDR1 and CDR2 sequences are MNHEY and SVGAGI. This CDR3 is CASEGLYNEQFF. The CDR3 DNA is TGTGCCAGCGAAGGGCTCTACAATGAGCAGTTCTTC.

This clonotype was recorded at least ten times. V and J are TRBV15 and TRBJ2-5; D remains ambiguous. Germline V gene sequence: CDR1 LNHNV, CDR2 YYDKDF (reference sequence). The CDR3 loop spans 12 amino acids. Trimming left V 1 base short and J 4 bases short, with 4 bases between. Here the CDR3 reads CATSRGGETQYF. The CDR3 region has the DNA TGTGCCACCAGCAGAGGCGGAGAGACCCAGTACTTC. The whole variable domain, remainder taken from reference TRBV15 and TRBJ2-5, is DAMVIQNPRYQVTQFGKPVTLSCSQTLNHNVMYWYQQKSSQAPKLLFHYYDKDFNNEADTPDNFQSRRPNTSFCFLDIRSPGLGDTAMYLCATSRGGETQYFGPGTRLLVL.

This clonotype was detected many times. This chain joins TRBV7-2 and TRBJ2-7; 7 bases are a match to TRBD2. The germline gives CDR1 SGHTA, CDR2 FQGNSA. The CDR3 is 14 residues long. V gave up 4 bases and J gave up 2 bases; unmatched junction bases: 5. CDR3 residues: CASSSPGTTYEQYF. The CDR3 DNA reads TGTGCCAGCAGCTCCCCCGGGACTACCTACGAGCAGTACTTC.

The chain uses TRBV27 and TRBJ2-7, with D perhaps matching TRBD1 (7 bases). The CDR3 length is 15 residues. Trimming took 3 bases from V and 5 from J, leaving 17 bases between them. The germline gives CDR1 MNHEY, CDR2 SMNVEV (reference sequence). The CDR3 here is CASSFRGASIDEQYF. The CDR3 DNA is TGTGCCAGCAGTTTCAGGGGGGCCTCCATTGACGAGCAGTACTTC.

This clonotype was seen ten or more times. The CDR3 bases are TGCAGTGCTAGAGCCACAGGGGGCCTCTACGAGCAGTACTTC. Translated, it gives CSARATGGLYEQYF. This chain links TRBV20-1 with TRBJ2-7; 9 bases align to TRBD1. Germline V CDR1 and CDR2: DFQATT, SNEGSKA (reference sequence). The CDR3 extends over 14 amino acids. The ends lost 1 base at V and 3 bases at J; junction bases unmatched: 4.

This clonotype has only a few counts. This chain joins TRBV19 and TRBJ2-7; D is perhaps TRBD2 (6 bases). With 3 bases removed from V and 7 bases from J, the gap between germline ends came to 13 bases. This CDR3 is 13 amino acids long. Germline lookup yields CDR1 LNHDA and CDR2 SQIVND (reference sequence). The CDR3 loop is CASSIAGTWEQYF. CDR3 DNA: TGTGCCAGTAGTATCGCAGGGACTTGGGAGCAGTACTTC.

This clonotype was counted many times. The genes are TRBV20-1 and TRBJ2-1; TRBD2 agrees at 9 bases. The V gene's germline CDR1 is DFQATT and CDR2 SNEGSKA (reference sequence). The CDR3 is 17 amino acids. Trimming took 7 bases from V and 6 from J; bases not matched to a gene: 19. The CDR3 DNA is TGCAGTGGCCGGGGGGGAGCGGGAGGAACGTTGGCCAATGAGCAGTTCTTC. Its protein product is CSGRGGAGGTLANEQFF.

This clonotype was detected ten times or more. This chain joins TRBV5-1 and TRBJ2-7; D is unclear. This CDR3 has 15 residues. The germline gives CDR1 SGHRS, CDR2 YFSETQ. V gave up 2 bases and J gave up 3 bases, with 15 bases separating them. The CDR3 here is CASSFEGQEIYEQYF. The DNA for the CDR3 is TGCGCCAGCAGCTTCGAAGGGCAGGAGATCTACGAGCAGTACTTC.

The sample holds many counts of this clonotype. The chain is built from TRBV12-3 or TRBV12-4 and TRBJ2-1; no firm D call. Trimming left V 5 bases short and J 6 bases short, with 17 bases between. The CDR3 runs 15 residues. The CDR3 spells CASSILRTSGNEQFF. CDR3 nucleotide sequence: TGTGCCAGCAGTATCCTGCGTACATCCGGCAATGAGCAGTTCTTC.

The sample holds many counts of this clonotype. Written as DNA, the CDR3 is TGTGCCACCAGTGAGTTCGACAACAATGAGCAGTTCTTC. This gives the protein CATSEFDNNEQFF. The chain couples TRBV24-1 to TRBJ2-1; no reliable D call. This CDR3 comprises 13 residues. The germline gives CDR1 KGHDR, CDR2 SFDVKD. Trimming removed 4 bases at V and 5 bases at J, with 8 bases between.

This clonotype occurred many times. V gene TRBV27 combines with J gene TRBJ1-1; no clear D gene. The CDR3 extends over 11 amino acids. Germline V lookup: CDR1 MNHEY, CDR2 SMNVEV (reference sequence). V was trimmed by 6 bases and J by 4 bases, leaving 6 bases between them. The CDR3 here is CASSSSTEAFF. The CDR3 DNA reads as TGTGCCAGCAGCTCCTCCACTGAAGCTTTCTTT.

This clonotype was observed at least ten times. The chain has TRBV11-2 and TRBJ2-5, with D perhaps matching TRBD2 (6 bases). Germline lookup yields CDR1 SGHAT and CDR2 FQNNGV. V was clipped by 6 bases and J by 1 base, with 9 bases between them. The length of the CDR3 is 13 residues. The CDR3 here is CASSWDSQETQYF. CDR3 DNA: TGTGCCAGCAGTTGGGACTCCCAAGAGACCCAGTACTTC.

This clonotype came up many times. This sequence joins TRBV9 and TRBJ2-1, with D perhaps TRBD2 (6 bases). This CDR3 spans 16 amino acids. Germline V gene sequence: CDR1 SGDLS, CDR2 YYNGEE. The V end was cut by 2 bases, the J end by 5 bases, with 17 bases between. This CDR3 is CASSVYGTPGDNEQFF. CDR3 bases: TGTGCCAGCAGCGTCTACGGGACCCCGGGGGACAATGAGCAGTTCTTC.

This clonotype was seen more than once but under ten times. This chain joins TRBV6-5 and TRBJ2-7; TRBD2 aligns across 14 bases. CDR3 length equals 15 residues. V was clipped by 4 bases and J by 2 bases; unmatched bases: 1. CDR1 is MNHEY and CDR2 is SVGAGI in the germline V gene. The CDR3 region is CASSWGLAGAYEQYF. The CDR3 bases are TGTGCCAGCAGTTGGGGACTAGCGGGGGCCTACGAGCAGTACTTC.

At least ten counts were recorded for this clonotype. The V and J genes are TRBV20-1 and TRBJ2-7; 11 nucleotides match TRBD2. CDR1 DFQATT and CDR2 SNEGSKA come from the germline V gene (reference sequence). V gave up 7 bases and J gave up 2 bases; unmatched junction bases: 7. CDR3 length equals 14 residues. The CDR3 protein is CSELGTSGTYEQYF. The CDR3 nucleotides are TGCAGTGAGTTGGGGACTAGCGGAACCTACGAGCAGTACTTC.

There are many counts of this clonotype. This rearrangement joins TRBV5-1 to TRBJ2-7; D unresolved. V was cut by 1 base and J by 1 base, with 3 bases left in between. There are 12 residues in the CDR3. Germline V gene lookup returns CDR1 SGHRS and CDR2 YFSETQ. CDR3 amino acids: CASSLKSYEQYF. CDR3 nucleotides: TGCGCCAGCAGCTTGAAGTCCTACGAGCAGTACTTC.

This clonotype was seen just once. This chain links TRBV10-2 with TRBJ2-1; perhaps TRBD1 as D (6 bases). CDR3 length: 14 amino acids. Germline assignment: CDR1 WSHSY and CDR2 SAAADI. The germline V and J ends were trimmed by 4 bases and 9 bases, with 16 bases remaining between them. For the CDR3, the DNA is TGCGCCAGCAGTGTAGCAGGGGCTGGTGGTGAGCAGTTCTTC. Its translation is CASSVAGAGGEQFF.

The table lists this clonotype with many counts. The CDR3 nucleotides are TGTGCCAGCAAAATTGGACTTATTCACACCGGGGAGCTGTTTTTT. It translates to CASKIGLIHTGELFF. The V call is TRBV28, the J call TRBJ2-2; a weak D match, TRBD2 (5 bases). CDR1 and CDR2 (germline): MDHEN, SYDVKM. The CDR3 covers 15 residues. The V end was cut by 7 bases, the J end by 3 bases, with 15 bases between.

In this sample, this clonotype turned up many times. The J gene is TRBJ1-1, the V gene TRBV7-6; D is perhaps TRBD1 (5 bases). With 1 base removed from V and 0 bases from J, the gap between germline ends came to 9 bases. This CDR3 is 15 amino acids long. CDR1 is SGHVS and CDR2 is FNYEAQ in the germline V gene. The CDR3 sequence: CASSLEQDMNTEAFF. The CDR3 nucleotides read TGTGCCAGCAGCTTAGAACAGGACATGAACACTGAAGCTTTCTTT.

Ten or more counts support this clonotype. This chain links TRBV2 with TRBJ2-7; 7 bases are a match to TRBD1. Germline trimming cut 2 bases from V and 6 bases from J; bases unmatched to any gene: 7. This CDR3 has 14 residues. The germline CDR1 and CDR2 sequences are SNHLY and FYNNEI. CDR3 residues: CASSETSGGVEQYF. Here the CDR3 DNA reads TGTGCCAGCAGTGAAACCTCAGGGGGTGTCGAGCAGTACTTC.

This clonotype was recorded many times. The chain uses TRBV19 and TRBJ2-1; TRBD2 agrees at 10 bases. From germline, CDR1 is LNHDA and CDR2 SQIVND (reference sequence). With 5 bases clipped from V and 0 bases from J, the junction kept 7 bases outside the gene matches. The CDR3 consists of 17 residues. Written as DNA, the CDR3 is TGTGCCAGTAGTCCTAGAACTAGCGGGGTCTCCTACAATGAGCAGTTCTTC. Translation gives CASSPRTSGVSYNEQFF.

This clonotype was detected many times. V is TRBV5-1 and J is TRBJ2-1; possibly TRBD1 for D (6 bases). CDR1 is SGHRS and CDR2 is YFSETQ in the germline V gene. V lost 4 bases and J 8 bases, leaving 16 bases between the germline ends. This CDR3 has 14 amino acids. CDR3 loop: CASSPGTPLDEQFF. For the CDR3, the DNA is TGCGCCAGCAGCCCCGGGACACCCTTAGATGAGCAGTTCTTC.

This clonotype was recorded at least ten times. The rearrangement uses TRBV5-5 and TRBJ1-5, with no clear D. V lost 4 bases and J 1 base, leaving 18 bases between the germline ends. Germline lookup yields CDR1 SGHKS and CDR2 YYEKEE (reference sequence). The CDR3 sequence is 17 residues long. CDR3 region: CASSLGRPGGSNQPQHF. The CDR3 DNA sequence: TGTGCCAGCAGCCTCGGACGTCCAGGCGGAAGCAATCAGCCCCAGCATTTT.